The T cell receptor (beta chain) under discussion was sequenced for a study of Ad26.COV2.S vaccination and SARS-CoV-2 variants. Overall study: The donor was enrolled in the Ad26.COV2.S arm of the COV1001 trial.

Treatment: roughly 18 received Ad26.COV2.S at low or high dose, single or two shots; 5 received placebo; per-sample allocation not given. Sampling took place 63 days after the first vaccine or placebo injection. This vaccine is an Ad26 vector that expresses the Wuhan-strain SARS-CoV-2 spike. Broader study findings: Reported findings describe substantial breadth in spike-specific CD8+ and CD4+ T cell responses following vaccination. Total responses of T cells may have been underestimated by the analyses of TCR breadth and depth.

CDR1 and CDR2 from the germline V gene are MNHNS and SASEGT. The CDR3 totals 16 residues. Trimming removed 0 bases from V and 0 bases from J, with 10 bases in between. In regard to this clone: The antigen is undetermined.

Some clones are missing from TCRdb's copy, which holds only in-frame ones; the method was immunoSEQ multiplex PCR. The repertoire consists of hundreds of thousands of clones, with 89% occurring once and the leading ten covering roughly 1.5%. Here the sequenced sample was peripheral blood, taken in a trial of Ad26.COV2.S vaccine versus placebo. This chain joins TRBV6-1 and TRBJ2-3; D remains unclear. The receptor comes from a person aged 18-65 years who received the Ad26.COV2.S COVID-19 vaccine or a placebo. CDR3: CASSEALTDSTDTQYF. DNA for the CDR3: TGTGCCAGCAGTGAAGCCTTGACGGATAGCACAGATACGCAGTATTTT.